This TCR beta chain stems from a study of T cell changes during pregnancy in multiple sclerosis. The CDR3 totals 13 residues. Germline V CDR1 and CDR2: MDHEN, SYDVKM. The V and J ends lost 6 bases and 8 bases, in that order; junction bases with no gene match: 7. TCRdb's table, derived via immunoSEQ multiplex PCR, lists solely in-frame clones and lacks some. This table has around 31,000 clones, 85% to 95% appearing once. The chain uses TRBV28 and TRBJ2-1, with 7 bases that match TRBD1. This sequence originates from a female donor with multiple sclerosis, enrolled in a pregnancy study. The material sequenced was CD4+ T cells from peripheral blood mononuclear cells, taken in the first trimester of pregnancy. CDR3 amino acids: CASRATGSYEQFF. For the CDR3, the DNA is TGTGCCAGCAGGGCGACAGGGTCTTATGAGCAGTTCTTC.